This T cell receptor (beta chain) was identified in a study of blood T cell repertoires in COVID-19. The V end was cut by 5 bases, the J end by 2 bases, with 28 bases between. This CDR3 has 19 amino acids. Germline V gene data show CDR1 as SGHDT and CDR2 as YYEEEE. Produced via immunoSEQ multiplex PCR; TCRdb's table is partial and in-frame only. The table records 150,000 to 200,000 clones, more than 65% of them present only once. The source of this sequence is a man aged 55 to 70 who had recovered from COVID-19. This chain joins TRBV5-6 and TRBJ1-2, with D possibly matching TRBD1 (6 bases). The sequenced material came from PBMCs or T cells enriched from blood (not recorded which). CDR3 loop: CASRLRTGTLGTTNYGYTF. Written as DNA, the CDR3 is TGTGCCAGCAGGCTTAGAACCGGAACACTAGGGACAACCAACTATGGCTACACCTTC.